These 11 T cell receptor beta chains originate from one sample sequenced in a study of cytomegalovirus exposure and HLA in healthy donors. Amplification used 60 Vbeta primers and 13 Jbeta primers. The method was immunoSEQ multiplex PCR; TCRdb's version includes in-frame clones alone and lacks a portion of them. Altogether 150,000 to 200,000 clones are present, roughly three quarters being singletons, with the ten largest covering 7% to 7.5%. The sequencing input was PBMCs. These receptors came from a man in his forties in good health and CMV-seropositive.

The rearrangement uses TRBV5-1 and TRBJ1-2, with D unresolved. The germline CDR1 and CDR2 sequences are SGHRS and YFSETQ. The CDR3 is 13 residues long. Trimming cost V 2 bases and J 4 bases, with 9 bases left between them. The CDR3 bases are TGCGCCAGCAGCTTTGAGGGCGTCTATGGCTACACCTTC. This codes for CASSFEGVYGYTF.

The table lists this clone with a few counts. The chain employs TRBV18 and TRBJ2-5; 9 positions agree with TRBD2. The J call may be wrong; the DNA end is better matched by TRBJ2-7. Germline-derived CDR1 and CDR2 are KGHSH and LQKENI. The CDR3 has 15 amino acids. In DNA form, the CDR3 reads TGTGCCAGCTCACCAACGGCGGGGGGGCAGAACGAGCAGTACTTC. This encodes CASSPTAGGQNEQYF.

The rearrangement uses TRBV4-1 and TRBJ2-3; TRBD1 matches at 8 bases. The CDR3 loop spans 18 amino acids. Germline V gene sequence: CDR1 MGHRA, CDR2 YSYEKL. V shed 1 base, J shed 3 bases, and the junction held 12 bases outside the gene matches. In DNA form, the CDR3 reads TGCGCCAGCAGCCAAGTGACAGGGGTGGAATGGGTTACAGATACGCAGTATTTT. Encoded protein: CASSQVTGVEWVTDTQYF.

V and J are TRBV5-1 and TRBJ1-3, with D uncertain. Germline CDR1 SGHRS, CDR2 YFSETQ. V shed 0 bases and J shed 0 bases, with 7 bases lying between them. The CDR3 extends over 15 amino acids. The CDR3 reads CASSLGPPSGNTIYF. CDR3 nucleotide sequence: TGCGCCAGCAGCTTGGGTCCTCCCTCTGGAAACACCATATATTTT. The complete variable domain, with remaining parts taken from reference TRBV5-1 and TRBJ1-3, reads KAGVTQTPRYLIKTRGQQVTLSCSPISGHRSVSWYQQTPGQGLQFLFEYFSETQRNKGNFPGRFSGRQFSNSRSEMNVSTLELGDSALYLCASSLGPPSGNTIYFGEGSWLTVV.

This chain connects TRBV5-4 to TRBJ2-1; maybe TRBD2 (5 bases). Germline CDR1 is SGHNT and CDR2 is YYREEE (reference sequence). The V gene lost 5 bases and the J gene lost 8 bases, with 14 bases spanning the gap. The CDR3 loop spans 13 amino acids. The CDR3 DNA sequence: TGTGCCAGCAGTTCGGGATCCCTTGATGAGCAGTTCTTC. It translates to CASSSGSLDEQFF.

This CDR3 is CASSLNRGEAFF. The CDR3 nucleotides read TGCGCCAGCAGCTTGAACCGGGGGGAAGCTTTCTTT. J is TRBJ1-1 and V is TRBV5-1, with D perhaps TRBD1 (5 bases). The germline gives CDR1 SGHRS, CDR2 YFSETQ. The length of the CDR3 is 12 residues. Trimming shortened V by 1 base and J by 8 bases, and 9 bases separated the two germline ends.

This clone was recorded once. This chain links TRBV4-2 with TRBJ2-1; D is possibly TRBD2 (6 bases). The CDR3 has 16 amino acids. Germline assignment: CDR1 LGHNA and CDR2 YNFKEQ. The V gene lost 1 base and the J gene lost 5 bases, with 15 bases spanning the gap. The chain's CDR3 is CASSQGRASYHNEQFF. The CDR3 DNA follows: TGTGCCAGCAGCCAAGGGAGGGCTAGCTACCACAATGAGCAGTTCTTC.

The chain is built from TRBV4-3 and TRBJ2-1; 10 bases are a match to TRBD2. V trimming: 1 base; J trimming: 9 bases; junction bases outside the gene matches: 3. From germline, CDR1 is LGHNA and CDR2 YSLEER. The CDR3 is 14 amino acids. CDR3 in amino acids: CASSQGLAGPEQFF. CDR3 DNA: TGCGCCAGCAGCCAAGGACTAGCGGGCCCTGAGCAGTTCTTC.

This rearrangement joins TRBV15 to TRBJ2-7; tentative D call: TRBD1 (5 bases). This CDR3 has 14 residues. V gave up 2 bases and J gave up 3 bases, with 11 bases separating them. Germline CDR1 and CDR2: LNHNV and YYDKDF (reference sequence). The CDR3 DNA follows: TGTGCCACCAGCAGAAAGCAAGGGGACTACGAGCAGTACTTC. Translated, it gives CATSRKQGDYEQYF.

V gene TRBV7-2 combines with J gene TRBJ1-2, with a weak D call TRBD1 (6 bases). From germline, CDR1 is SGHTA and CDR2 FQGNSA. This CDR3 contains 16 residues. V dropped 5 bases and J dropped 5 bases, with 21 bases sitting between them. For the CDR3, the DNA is TGTGCCAGCAGCCTGGACAGCCCTAATACCGATTATGGCTACACCTTC. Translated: CASSLDSPNTDYGYTF.

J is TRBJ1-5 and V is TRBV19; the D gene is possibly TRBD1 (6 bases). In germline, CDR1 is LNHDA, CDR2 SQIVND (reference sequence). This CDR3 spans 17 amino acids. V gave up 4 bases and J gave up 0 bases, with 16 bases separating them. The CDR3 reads CASSRRTVSYSNQPQHF. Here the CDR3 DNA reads TGTGCCAGTAGTAGGAGGACAGTGTCTTATAGCAATCAGCCCCAGCATTTT.